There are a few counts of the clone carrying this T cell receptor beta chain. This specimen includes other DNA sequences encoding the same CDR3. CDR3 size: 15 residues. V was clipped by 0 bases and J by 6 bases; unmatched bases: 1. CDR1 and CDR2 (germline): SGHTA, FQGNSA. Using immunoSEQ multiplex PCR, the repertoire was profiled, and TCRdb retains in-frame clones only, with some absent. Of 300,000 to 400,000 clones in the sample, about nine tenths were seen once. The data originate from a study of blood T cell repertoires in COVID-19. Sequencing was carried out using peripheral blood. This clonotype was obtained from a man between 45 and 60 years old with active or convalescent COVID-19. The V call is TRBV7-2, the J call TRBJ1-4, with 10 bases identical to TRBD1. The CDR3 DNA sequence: TGTGCCAGCAGCTTAGCCGGGACAGGGGATGAAAAACTGTTTTTT. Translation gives CASSLAGTGDEKLFF. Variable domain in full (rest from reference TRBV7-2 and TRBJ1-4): GAGVSQSPSNKVTEKGKDVELRCDPISGHTALYWYRQSLGQGLEFLIYFQGNSAPDKSGLPSDRFSAERTGGSVSTLTIQRTQQEDSAVYLCASSLAGTGDEKLFFGSGTQLSVL.